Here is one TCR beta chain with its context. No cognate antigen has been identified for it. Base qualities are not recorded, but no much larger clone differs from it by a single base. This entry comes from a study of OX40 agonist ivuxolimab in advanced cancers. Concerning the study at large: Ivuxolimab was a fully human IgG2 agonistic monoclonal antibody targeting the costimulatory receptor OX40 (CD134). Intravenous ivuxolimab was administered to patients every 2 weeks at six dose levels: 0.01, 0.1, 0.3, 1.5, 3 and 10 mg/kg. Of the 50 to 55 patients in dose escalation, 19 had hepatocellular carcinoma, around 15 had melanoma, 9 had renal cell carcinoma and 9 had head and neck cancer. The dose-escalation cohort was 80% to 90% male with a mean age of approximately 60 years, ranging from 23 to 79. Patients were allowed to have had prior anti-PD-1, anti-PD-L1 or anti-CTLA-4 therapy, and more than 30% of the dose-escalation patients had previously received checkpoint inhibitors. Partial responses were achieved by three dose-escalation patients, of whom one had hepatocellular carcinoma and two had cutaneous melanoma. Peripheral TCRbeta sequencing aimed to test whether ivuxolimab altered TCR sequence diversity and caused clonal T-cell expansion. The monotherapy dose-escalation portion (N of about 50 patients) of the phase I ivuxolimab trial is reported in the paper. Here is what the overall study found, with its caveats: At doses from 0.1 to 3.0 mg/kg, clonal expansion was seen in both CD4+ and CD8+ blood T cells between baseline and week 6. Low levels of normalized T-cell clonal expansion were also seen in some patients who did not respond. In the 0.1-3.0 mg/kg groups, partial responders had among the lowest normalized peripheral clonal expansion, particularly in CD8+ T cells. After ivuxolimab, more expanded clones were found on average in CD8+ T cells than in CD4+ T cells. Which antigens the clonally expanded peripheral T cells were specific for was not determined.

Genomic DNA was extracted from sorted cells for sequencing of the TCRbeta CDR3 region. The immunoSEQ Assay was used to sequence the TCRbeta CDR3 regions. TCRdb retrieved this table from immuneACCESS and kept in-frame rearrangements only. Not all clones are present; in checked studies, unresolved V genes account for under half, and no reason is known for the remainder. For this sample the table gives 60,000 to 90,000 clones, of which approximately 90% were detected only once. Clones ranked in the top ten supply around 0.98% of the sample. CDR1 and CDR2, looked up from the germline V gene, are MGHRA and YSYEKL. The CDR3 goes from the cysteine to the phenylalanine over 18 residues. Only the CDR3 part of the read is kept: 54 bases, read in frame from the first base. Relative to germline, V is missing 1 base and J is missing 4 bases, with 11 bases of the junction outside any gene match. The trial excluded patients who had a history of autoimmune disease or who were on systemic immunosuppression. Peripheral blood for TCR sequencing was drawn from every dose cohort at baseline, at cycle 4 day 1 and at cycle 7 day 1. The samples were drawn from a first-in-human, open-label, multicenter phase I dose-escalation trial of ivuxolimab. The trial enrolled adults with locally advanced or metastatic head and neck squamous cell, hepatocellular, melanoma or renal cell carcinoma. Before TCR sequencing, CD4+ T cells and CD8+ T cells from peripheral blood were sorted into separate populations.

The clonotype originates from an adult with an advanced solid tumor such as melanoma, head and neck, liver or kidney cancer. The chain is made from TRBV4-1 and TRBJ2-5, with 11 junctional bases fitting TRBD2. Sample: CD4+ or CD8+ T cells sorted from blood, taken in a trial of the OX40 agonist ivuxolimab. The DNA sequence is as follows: TGCGCCAGCAGCCAAGTAATACTAGCGGGAGCTATAAGAGAGACCCAGTACTTC. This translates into CASSQVILAGAIRETQYF.